The source of this T cell receptor (beta chain) is a study of breast tumors, draining lymph nodes, adjacent tissues. Study-level results: Tumor and nontumor repertoires were significantly more similar in luminal-like than in basal-like breast cancer. Compared with lymph nodes, tumors were less diverse; compared with nontumor tissue, more. Data only fit, rather than demonstrated, lymph node origin of most tumor T cells.

TCRdb fed the multiplex PCR reads into MiXCR, producing one record per CDR3 protein. The sample has under 75,000 distinct CDR3 sequences; approximately 62% are singletons. The V and J ends lost 4 bases and 4 bases, in that order; junction bases with no gene match: 5. The germline gives CDR1 LNHDA, CDR2 SQIVND (reference sequence). The CDR3 spans 15 residues. By sample fraction, this clonotype is medium-sized. The antigen remains undetermined. The TCR comes from a female donor with breast cancer. Some clones in this sample may be carry-over from other donors' samples. The rearrangement links TRBV19 to TRBJ2-1; 9 bases are shared with TRBD1. Material: breast tumor tissue. The CDR3 sequence: CASSTGQGTYNEQFF. The CDR3 coding sequence is TGTGCCAGTAGTACCGGACAGGGGACATACAATGAGCAGTTCTTC.